Listed below are T cell receptor beta chains from one sample, sequenced in a study of cytomegalovirus exposure and HLA in healthy donors. Measured with immunoSEQ multiplex PCR; TCRdb has only the in-frame clones, and not every one. The table has about 150,000 clones, approximately 80% seen once. Material for sequencing was PBMCs. These receptors were taken from a woman between 35 and 50 years old in good health and CMV-seropositive. Each CDR3 is given without its conserved first and last residue.

V gene	J gene	CDR3 protein
TRBV6-5	TRBJ2-1	ASSYSWVSGNEQF
TRBV5-1	TRBJ2-2	ASQPLGLAGGRAGELF
TRBV5-4	TRBJ2-1	ASSRDRATYNEQF
TRBV28	TRBJ2-5	ASRFRDRAETQY
TRBV5-4	TRBJ1-2	ASSLSEVTNYGYT
TRBV5-1	TRBJ2-1	ASTRLGTSGYNGQF
TRBV7-2	TRBJ2-1	ASSSAAWNEQF
TRBV2	TRBJ2-1	ASKRQTSGYNEQF
TRBV7-9	TRBJ1-4	ASTNEEKLF
TRBV6-6	TRBJ1-2	ASTIRGGNGYT
TRBV18	TRBJ1-1	ASSPPRGAGLTRNTEAF
TRBV11-2	TRBJ2-2	ASSLVDSTGELF
TRBV6-5	TRBJ1-5	ASSSSVGQGGQPQH
TRBV7-2	TRBJ1-2	ASSPRGWTAYGYT
TRBV19	TRBJ2-1	ASSRRRSGGWNNEQF
TRBV10-3	TRBJ2-7	AISEGTGAYEQY
TRBV5-1	TRBJ2-1	ASSYSGRASNEQF
TRBV19	TRBJ1-4	ASRQRGQGTTNEKLF
TRBV6-5	TRBJ2-5	ASSPRGLGETQY
TRBV5-1	TRBJ1-2	ASSEGQGGGYT
TRBV18	TRBJ2-7	ASSARQGKVDEQY
TRBV27	TRBJ2-7	ASRQGGTSYEQY
TRBV9	TRBJ2-1	ASSVAGSYNEQF
TRBV11-1	TRBJ1-5	ASSLSLNQPQH
TRBV5-1	TRBJ2-3	ASSSSVGVDTQY
TRBV5-1	TRBJ2-5	ASSLVSTAGETQY
TRBV12-5	TRBJ1-2	ASGFKSFDRGPAYRNYGYT
TRBV10-1	TRBJ2-3	ASSGGTSVLVGPRTDTQY
TRBV6-1	TRBJ2-1	ASPKLAGGPSEQF
TRBV12-5	TRBJ2-1	ASGYSLAGWRAGEQF
TRBV7-8	TRBJ1-4	ASSLVPRLATREKLF
TRBV28	TRBJ1-1	ASRSLSGSEAEAF
TRBV2	TRBJ2-7	ASSEASAYEQY
TRBV11-2	TRBJ2-1	ASSSRLAAYNEQF
TRBV5-1	TRBJ2-7	ASSRDFTNYEQY
TRBV7-9	TRBJ2-1	ASSLPGSQGVYNEQF
TRBV5-6	NA	ASSLTAGENEQY
TRBV5-6	TRBJ1-1	ASSGRGRGTEAF
TRBV7-8	TRBJ2-1	ASSSRGRYNEQF
TRBV18	TRBJ1-1	ASSPRNTEAF
TRBV27	TRBJ1-4	ASSSPPRYEKLF
TRBV6-5	TRBJ2-7	ASRPRGSSYEQY
TRBV30	TRBJ2-7	AWSVYAWGRESASGSYEQY
TRBV30	TRBJ2-4	AWATGRIGNIQY
TRBV15	TRBJ2-1	ATSRELAGGNEQF
TRBV11-2	TRBJ2-7	ASSLVSYEQY
TRBV9	TRBJ2-7	ASSATTGTYEQY
TRBV11-3	TRBJ2-7	ASSLDRAGTGEHEQY
TRBV7-9	TRBJ2-7	ASTKTGTYEQY
TRBV20-1	TRBJ2-5	SAGGEETQY
TRBV9	TRBJ2-2	ASSVGGVANTGELF
TRBV28	TRBJ2-7	ASSFATKGMGEQY
TRBV6-5	TRBJ1-5	ASRGETSGAQH
TRBV28	TRBJ2-7	ASSNPQGWGYEQY